The 26 T cell receptor beta chains below all came from one sample that was sequenced in a study of blood T cell repertoires in COVID-19 (TCRdb year 2020). Libraries were made using the immunoSEQ multiplex PCR assay. TCRdb re-hosts the immuneACCESS table, in-frame sequences only. Its copies lack some clones; in the studies checked, an unresolved V gene accounts for under half of them, and the cause for the rest is not known. Within this sample are approximately 150,000 clones, with around nine tenths of them counted one time only. The top ten clonotypes cover under 6% of the sample. Sequencing input: peripheral blood. The source of these receptors is a human donor in a cohort sampled during active COVID-19.

This clone was observed a handful of times. CDR3 bases: TGCGCCAGCAGCCAAGAGTTCGTTAACAATCAGCCCCAGCATTTT. This gives the protein CASSQEFVNNQPQHF. V is TRBV4-3 and J is TRBJ1-5; D is unresolved. Germline CDR1 reads LGHNA; CDR2 reads YSLEER. Trimming took off 0 bases at V and 3 bases at J, with 9 bases between the two ends. The CDR3 contains 15 residues.

The table lists this clone with a count of one. The V and J genes are TRBV29-1 and TRBJ2-1, with 7 bases that match TRBD2. CDR3 length: 15 amino acids. Trimming at V came to 5 bases and at J to 2 bases, leaving 9 bases not matched to a gene. CDR1 is SQVTM, CDR2 ANQGSEA, per germline. CDR3 DNA sequence: TGCAGCGTTCCGCGGGCGGGAGACGCCTACAATGAGCAGTTCTTC. It translates to CSVPRAGDAYNEQFF.

J is TRBJ2-7 and V is TRBV5-6; D possibly corresponds to TRBD2 (6 bases). V was trimmed by 4 bases and J by 1 base, leaving 12 bases between them. The CDR3 totals 14 residues. In germline, CDR1 is SGHDT, CDR2 YYEEEE. The CDR3 sequence is CASSTIGLSYEQYF. In DNA, the CDR3 is TGTGCCAGCAGCACTATCGGACTATCCTACGAGCAGTACTTC.

V is TRBV5-4 and J is TRBJ2-7; perhaps TRBD2 as D (5 bases). V was clipped by 0 bases and J by 2 bases, with 9 bases between them. In germline, CDR1 is SGHNT, CDR2 YYREEE (reference sequence). The length of the CDR3 is 14 residues. CDR3 protein: CASSLAGVPYEQYF. As DNA, the CDR3 is TGTGCCAGCAGCTTGGCCGGGGTCCCCTACGAGCAGTACTTC.

The gene calls are TRBV5-1 and TRBJ2-3; D is undetermined. Trimming removed 4 bases from V and 5 bases from J, with 11 bases in between. There are 13 residues in the CDR3. Germline CDR1 and CDR2: SGHRS and YFSETQ. The CDR3 bases are TGCGCCAGCAGCATACCCTCCGGAGATACGCAGTATTTT. It specifies CASSIPSGDTQYF.

The chain recombines TRBV5-6 with TRBJ2-5, with 13 bases identical to TRBD2. After removal of 0 bases from V and 2 bases from J, the junction contained 1 base not matched to a gene. Germline V gene data show CDR1 as SGHDT and CDR2 as YYEEEE. The CDR3 totals 16 residues. This CDR3 reads CASSLGLAGGQETQYF. CDR3 in DNA: TGTGCCAGCAGCTTGGGACTAGCGGGAGGACAAGAGACCCAGTACTTC. The complete variable domain, with remaining parts taken from reference TRBV5-6 and TRBJ2-5, reads DAGVTQSPTHLIKTRGQQVTLRCSPKSGHDTVSWYQQALGQGPQFIFQYYEEEERQRGNFPDRFSGHQFPNYSSELNVNALLLGDSALYLCASSLGLAGGQETQYFGPGTRLLVL.

CDR3 bases: TGTGCCAGCAGTCCCCACGGACTAGGAGAGACCCAGTACTTC. It translates to CASSPHGLGETQYF. The rearrangement joins TRBV7-2 to TRBJ2-5; 7 nucleotides line up with TRBD2. After removal of 6 bases from V and 4 bases from J, the junction contained 8 bases not matched to a gene. The CDR3 is 14 residues long. Germline CDR1 and CDR2: SGHTA and FQGNSA.

The chain recombines TRBV7-9 with TRBJ2-3; 7 positions agree with TRBD2. The CDR3 is 16 residues long. Per the germline V gene, CDR1 is SEHNR and CDR2 is FQNEAQ (reference sequence). V shed 5 bases and J 0 bases; nucleotides not matched to a gene: 8. The CDR3 coding sequence is TGTGCCAGCAGCCCCAGACTAGCTGAAAGCACAGATACGCAGTATTTT. It yields the protein CASSPRLAESTDTQYF. The whole variable domain, filled in from reference TRBV7-9 and TRBJ2-3, reads DTGVSQNPRHKITKRGQNVTFRCDPISEHNRLYWYRQTLGQGPEFLTYFQNEAQLEKSRLLSDRFSAERPKGSFSTLEIQRTEQGDSAMYLCASSPRLAESTDTQYFGPGTRLTVL.

V is TRBV29-1 and J is TRBJ2-3; D may be TRBD1 (5 bases). Trimming removed 3 bases from V and 4 bases from J, with 11 bases in between. Germline-derived CDR1 and CDR2 are SQVTM and ANQGSEA. CDR3 length equals 13 residues. The CDR3 DNA reads TGCAGCGTTGATCAGGGAACCCCAGATACGCAGTATTTT. Translated: CSVDQGTPDTQYF.

CDR3 amino acids: CASSQETSGGHEQYF. DNA of the CDR3: TGCGCCAGCAGCCAAGAGACTAGCGGGGGCCACGAGCAGTACTTC. The rearrangement joins TRBV4-3 to TRBJ2-7; 12 bases line up with TRBD2. This CDR3 spans 15 amino acids. With V trimmed by 0 bases and J by 5 bases, 2 bases remained unmatched. Germline values: CDR1 LGHNA, CDR2 YSLEER.

CDR3: CASSQRDAYEQYF. CDR3 nucleotides: TGTGCCAGCAGCCAGCGGGATGCCTACGAGCAGTACTTC. This chain connects TRBV11-3 to TRBJ2-7; 7 nucleotides line up with TRBD2. Germline assignment: CDR1 SGHNT and CDR2 YENEEA. With V trimmed by 5 bases and J by 2 bases, 3 bases remained unmatched. The CDR3 loop spans 13 amino acids.

The V call is TRBV9, the J call TRBJ2-7; TRBD2 might be the D (6 bases). The CDR3 runs to 15 residues. In germline, CDR1 is SGDLS, CDR2 YYNGEE. Trimming cost V 3 bases and J 4 bases, with 17 bases left between them. For the CDR3, the DNA is TGTGCCAGCAGCGCCCATTTGGGACTCTCATACGAGCAGTACTTC. Translation: CASSAHLGLSYEQYF.

The gene calls are TRBV12-3 or TRBV12-4 and TRBJ2-3; 7 positions agree with TRBD2. The CDR3 is 13 amino acids. Trimming cost V 4 bases and J 11 bases; bases outside gene matches: 9. The CDR3 loop reads CASSWDPRGEQYF. CDR3 nucleotides: TGTGCCAGCAGTTGGGACCCACGGGGGGAGCAGTATTTT.

In this sample, this clone turned up once. The chain has TRBV5-4 and TRBJ2-3; TRBD2 is a possible D gene (5 bases). The CDR3 contains 16 residues. The V end was cut by 0 bases, the J end by 0 bases, with 11 bases between. CDR1 and CDR2 (germline): SGHNT, YYREEE (reference sequence). The DNA of the CDR3 is TGTGCCAGCAGCTTGGCTAGCCGGAGAAGCACAGATACGCAGTATTTT. This gives the protein CASSLASRRSTDTQYF.

The chain has TRBV27 and TRBJ2-3; 9 bases are shared with TRBD1. The length of the CDR3 is 15 residues. The germline V gene has CDR1 MNHEY and CDR2 SMNVEV (reference sequence). After removal of 4 bases from V and 5 bases from J, the junction contained 7 bases not matched to a gene. Here the CDR3 reads CASSSIQGAEDTQYF. The CDR3 DNA follows: TGTGCCAGCAGTTCGATACAGGGGGCAGAAGATACGCAGTATTTT.

The chain uses TRBV7-2 and TRBJ2-4; D perhaps matches TRBD1 (5 bases). Trimming cost V 2 bases and J 6 bases, with 14 bases left between them. CDR1 and CDR2 from the germline V gene are SGHTA and FQGNSA. The CDR3 loop spans 15 amino acids. CDR3: CASSLSLGDGNIQYF. CDR3 nucleotide sequence: TGTGCCAGCAGCTTATCGCTAGGGGATGGAAACATTCAGTACTTC.

The CDR3 DNA follows: TGTGCCAGCAGCGCGAGCGGGACCAGTTTGGATGAGTTCTTC. Its translation is CASSASGTSLDEFF. J is TRBJ2-1 and V is TRBV11-3; 7 bases map to TRBD2. The V gene's germline CDR1 is SGHNT and CDR2 YENEEA. The J segment lost 14 bases and the V segment lost 5 bases, leaving 15 bases of the junction unmatched. The CDR3 covers 14 residues.

This chain uses TRBV19 with TRBJ1-2; D call uncertain. The V end lost 7 bases, the J end lost 4 bases, and 28 bases lay between the germline ends. Looked up from germline, CDR1 is LNHDA and CDR2 is SQIVND (reference sequence). The CDR3 totals 18 residues. The CDR3 nucleotides are TGTGCCAGTACCCCTGGGCGGGGTATCCCTTCCCCCCTCTATGGCTACACCTTC. Its protein product is CASTPGRGIPSPLYGYTF.

J is TRBJ1-2 and V is TRBV9, with 12 bases that match TRBD1. Per germline, CDR1 SGDLS and CDR2 YYNGEE. The CDR3 is 16 amino acids. Trimming took 3 bases from V and 6 from J; bases not matched to a gene: 9. The CDR3, as DNA: TGTGCCAGCAGCGCCCGCACGGGACAGGGGGCCGATGGCTACACCTTC. This sequence encodes CASSARTGQGADGYTF.

This chain connects TRBV5-1 to TRBJ2-1; TRBD2 matches 9 bases. The CDR3 spans 15 residues. The junction had 0 bases not matched to a gene; V was cut back by 0 bases and J by 2 bases. Germline V gene sequence: CDR1 SGHRS, CDR2 YFSETQ. CDR3 amino acids: CASSLGTSAYNEQFF. In DNA form, the CDR3 reads TGCGCCAGCAGCTTGGGGACTAGCGCCTACAATGAGCAGTTCTTC.

This clone was seen only a few times. The CDR3 nucleotides are TGTGCCAGCAGTTACGACAGGAGCTCCTATAATTCACCCCTCCACTTT. Translated: CASSYDRSSYNSPLHF. J is TRBJ1-6 and V is TRBV6-2 or TRBV6-3, with D perhaps matching TRBD1 (6 bases). Germline CDR1 MNHEY, CDR2 SVGEGT. The CDR3 is 16 residues long. The V and J ends lost 2 bases and 0 bases respectively, with 8 bases between them.

The chain combines TRBV19 with TRBJ2-7, with 10 bases matching TRBD2. The CDR3 extends over 13 amino acids. Looked up from germline, CDR1 is LNHDA and CDR2 is SQIVND (reference sequence). J lost 7 bases, V lost 7 bases, and 7 bases had no gene match. The CDR3 loop is CASTKRGGEEQYF. The CDR3 DNA follows: TGTGCCAGTACGAAGCGGGGGGGAGAGGAGCAGTACTTC.

V and J are TRBV2 and TRBJ2-5; TRBD2 aligns across 9 bases. J lost 1 base, V lost 4 bases, and 4 bases had no gene match. Germline loops: CDR1 SNHLY, CDR2 FYNNEI. The CDR3 extends over 15 amino acids. CDR3 DNA: TGTGCCAGCAGTGTGGGACTAGCTTTCCAAGAGACCCAGTACTTC. The encoded protein is CASSVGLAFQETQYF.

The V gene is TRBV30, the J gene TRBJ2-7; D is perhaps TRBD1 (6 bases). This CDR3 spans 12 amino acids. Germline CDR1 is GTSNPN and CDR2 is SVGIG (reference sequence). V lost 7 bases, J lost 9 bases, and 19 bases lay in between. CDR3 residues: CASTWAGEGQYF. The CDR3 DNA follows: TGTGCCTCAACGTGGGCAGGGGAAGGGCAGTACTTC.

This sequence joins TRBV19 and TRBJ2-6; 9 bases map to TRBD2. Trimming cost V 3 bases and J 4 bases; bases outside gene matches: 4. CDR1 is LNHDA, CDR2 SQIVND, per germline (reference sequence). The CDR3 consists of 16 residues. The CDR3 here is CASSMLAGTGANVLTF. CDR3 DNA: TGTGCCAGTAGTATGCTAGCGGGAACAGGGGCCAACGTCCTGACTTTC. The entire variable domain, with the rest obtained from reference TRBV19 and TRBJ2-6, is as follows: DGGITQSPKYLFRKEGQNVTLSCEQNLNHDAMYWYRQDPGQGLRLIYYSQIVNDFQKGDIAEGYSVSREKKESFPLTVTSAQKNPTAFYLCASSMLAGTGANVLTFGAGSRLTVL.

The gene calls are TRBV19 and TRBJ1-5, with D possibly being TRBD1 (5 bases). The V and J ends lost 6 bases and 2 bases respectively, with 14 bases between them. The germline CDR1 and CDR2 sequences are LNHDA and SQIVND (reference sequence). The CDR3 has 15 amino acids. CDR3 sequence: CASSSTGKRNQPQHF. The CDR3 coding sequence is TGTGCCAGTAGCAGCACAGGAAAGCGCAATCAGCCCCAGCATTTT.